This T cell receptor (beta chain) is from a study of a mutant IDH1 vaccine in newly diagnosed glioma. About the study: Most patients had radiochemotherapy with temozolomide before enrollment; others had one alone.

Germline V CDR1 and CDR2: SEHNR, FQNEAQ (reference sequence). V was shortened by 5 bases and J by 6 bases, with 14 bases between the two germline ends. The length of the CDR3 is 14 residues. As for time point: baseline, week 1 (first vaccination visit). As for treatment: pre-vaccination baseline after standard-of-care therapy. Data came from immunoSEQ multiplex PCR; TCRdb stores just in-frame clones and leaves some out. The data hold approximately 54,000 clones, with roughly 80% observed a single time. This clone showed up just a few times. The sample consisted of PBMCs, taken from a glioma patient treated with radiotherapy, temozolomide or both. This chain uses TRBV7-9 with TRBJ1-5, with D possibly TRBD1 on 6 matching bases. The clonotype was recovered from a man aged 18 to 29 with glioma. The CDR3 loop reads CASSQGGIGQPQHF. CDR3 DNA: TGTGCCAGCAGCCAAGGGGGAATCGGTCAGCCCCAGCATTTT.